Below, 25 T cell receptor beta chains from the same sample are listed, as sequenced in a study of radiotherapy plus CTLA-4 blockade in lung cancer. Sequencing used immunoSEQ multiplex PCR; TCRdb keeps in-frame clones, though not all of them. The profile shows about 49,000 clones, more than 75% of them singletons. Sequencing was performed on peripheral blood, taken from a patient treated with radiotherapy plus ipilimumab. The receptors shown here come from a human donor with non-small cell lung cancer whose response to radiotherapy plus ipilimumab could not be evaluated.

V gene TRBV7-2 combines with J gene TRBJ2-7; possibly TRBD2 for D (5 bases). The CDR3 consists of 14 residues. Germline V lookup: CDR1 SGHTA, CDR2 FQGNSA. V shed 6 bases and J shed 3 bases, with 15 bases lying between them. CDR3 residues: CASRTGGLNYEQYF. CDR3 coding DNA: TGTGCCAGCAGAACTGGCGGGCTCAACTACGAGCAGTACTTC. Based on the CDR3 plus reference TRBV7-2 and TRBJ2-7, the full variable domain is GAGVSQSPSNKVTEKGKDVELRCDPISGHTALYWYRQSLGQGLEFLIYFQGNSAPDKSGLPSDRFSAERTGGSVSTLTIQRTQQEDSAVYLCASRTGGLNYEQYFGPGTRLTVT.

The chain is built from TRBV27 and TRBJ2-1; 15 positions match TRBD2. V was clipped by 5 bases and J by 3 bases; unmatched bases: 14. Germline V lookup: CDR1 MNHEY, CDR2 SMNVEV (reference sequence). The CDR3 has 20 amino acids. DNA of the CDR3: TGTGCCAGCAGTCCTCAACTTCAGGGACTAGCGGGAGGACTCTACAATGAGCAGTTCTTC. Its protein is CASSPQLQGLAGGLYNEQFF.

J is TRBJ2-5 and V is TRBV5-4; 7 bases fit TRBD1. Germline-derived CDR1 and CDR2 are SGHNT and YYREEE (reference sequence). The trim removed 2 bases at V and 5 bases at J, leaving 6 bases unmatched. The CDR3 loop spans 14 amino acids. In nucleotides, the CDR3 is TGTGCCAGCAGCTTAGGGGGCATTCGGGAGACCCAGTACTTC. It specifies CASSLGGIRETQYF.

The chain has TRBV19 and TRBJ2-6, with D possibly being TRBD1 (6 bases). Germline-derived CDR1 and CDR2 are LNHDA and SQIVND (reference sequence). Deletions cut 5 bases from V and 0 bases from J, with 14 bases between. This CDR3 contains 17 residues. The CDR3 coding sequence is TGTGCCAGTAGTCCTAGGGTACAGGGCTCTGGGGCCAACGTCCTGACTTTC. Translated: CASSPRVQGSGANVLTF.

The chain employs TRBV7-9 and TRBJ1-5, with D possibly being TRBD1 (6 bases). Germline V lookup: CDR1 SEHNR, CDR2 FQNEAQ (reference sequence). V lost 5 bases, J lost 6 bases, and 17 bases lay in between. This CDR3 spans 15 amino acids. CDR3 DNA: TGTGCCAGCAGCAGAGGCTCGGGGGGCAGTCAGCCCCAGCATTTT. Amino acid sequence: CASSRGSGGSQPQHF.

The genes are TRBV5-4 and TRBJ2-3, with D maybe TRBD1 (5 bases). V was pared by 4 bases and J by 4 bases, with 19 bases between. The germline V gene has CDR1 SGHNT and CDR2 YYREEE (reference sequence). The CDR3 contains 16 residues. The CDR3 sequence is CASSQGGRVNADTQYF. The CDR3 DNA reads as TGTGCCAGCAGCCAGGGTGGCAGGGTTAACGCAGATACGCAGTATTTT.

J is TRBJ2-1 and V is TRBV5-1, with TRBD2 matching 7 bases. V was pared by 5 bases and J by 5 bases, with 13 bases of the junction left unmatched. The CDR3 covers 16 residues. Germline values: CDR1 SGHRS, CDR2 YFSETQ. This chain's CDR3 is CASSVAGVARNNEQFF. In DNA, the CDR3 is TGCGCCAGCAGTGTGGCGGGAGTGGCTCGGAACAATGAGCAGTTCTTC.

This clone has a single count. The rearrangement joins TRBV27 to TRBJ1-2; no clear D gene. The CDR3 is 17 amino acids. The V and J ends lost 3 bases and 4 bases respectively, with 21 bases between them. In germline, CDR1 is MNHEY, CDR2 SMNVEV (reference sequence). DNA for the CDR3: TGTGCCAGCAGTTTTCGGTCTTCGATAGTGACGGGCTATGGCTACACCTTC. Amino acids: CASSFRSSIVTGYGYTF.

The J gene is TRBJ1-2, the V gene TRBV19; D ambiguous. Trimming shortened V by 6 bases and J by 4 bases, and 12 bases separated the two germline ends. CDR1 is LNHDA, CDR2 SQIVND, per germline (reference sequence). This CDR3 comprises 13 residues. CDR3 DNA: TGTGCCAGTAGCCCCGACAAGACCTATGGCTACACCTTC. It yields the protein CASSPDKTYGYTF.

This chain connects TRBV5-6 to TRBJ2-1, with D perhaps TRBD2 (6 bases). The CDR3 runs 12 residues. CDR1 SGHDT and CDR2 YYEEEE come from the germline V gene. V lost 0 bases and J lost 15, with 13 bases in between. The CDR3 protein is CASSLGLARRFF. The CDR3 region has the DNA TGTGCCAGCAGCTTGGGTCTAGCGAGGCGGTTCTTC.

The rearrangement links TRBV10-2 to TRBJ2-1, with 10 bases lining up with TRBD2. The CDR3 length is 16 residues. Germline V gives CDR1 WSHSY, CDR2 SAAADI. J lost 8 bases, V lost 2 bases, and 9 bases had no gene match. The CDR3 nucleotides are TGCGCCAGCAGTGAGGTAGCGGGAGGACGGGGCGATGAGCAGTTCTTC. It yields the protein CASSEVAGGRGDEQFF.

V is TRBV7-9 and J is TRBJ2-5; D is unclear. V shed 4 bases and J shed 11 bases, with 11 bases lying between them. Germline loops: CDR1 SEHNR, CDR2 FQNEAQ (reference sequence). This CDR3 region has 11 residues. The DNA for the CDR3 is TGTGCCAGCAGCTCAGATATGGAGCAGTACTTC. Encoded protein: CASSSDMEQYF.

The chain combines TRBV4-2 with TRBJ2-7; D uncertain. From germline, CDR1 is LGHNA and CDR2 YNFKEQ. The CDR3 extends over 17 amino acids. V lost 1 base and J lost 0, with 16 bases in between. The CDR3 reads CASSQGPAASGSYEQYF. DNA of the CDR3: TGTGCCAGCAGCCAAGGTCCGGCGGCGTCTGGCTCCTACGAGCAGTACTTC.

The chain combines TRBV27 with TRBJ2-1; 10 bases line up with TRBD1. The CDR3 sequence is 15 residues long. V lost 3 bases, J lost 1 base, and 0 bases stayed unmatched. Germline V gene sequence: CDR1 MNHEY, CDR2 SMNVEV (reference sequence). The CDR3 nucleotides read TGTGCCAGCAGTTTGGGACAGGGGTCCTACAATGAGCAGTTCTTC. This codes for CASSLGQGSYNEQFF.

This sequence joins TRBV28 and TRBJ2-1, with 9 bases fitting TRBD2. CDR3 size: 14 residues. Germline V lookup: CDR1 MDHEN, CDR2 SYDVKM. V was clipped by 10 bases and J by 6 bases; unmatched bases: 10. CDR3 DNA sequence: TGTGCCACGTTGAGAGCGGGAGGCGGCAATGAGCAGTTCTTC. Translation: CATLRAGGGNEQFF.

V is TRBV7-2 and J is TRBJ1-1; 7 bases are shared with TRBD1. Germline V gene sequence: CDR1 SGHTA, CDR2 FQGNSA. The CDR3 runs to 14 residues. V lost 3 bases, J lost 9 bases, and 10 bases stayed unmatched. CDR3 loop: CASSFGPRDSQAFF. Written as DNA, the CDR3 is TGTGCCAGCAGCTTTGGTCCCAGGGACAGCCAAGCTTTCTTT. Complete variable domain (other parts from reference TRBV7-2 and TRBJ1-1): GAGVSQSPSNKVTEKGKDVELRCDPISGHTALYWYRQSLGQGLEFLIYFQGNSAPDKSGLPSDRFSAERTGGSVSTLTIQRTQQEDSAVYLCASSFGPRDSQAFFGQGTRLTVV.

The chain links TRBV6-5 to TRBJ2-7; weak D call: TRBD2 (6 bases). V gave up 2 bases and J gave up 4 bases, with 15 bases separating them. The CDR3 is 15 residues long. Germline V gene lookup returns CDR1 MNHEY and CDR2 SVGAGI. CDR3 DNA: TGTGCCAGCAGTTACGGAGAACTAGCTGGTTACGAGCAGTACTTC. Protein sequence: CASSYGELAGYEQYF.

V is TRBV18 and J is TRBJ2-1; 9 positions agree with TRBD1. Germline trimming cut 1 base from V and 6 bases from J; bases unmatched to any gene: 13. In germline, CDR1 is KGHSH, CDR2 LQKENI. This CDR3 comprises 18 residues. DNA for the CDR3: TGTGCCAGCTCACCACAAGGTCCCACAGGGGGCGTGCGCAATGAGCAGTTCTTC. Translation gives CASSPQGPTGGVRNEQFF.

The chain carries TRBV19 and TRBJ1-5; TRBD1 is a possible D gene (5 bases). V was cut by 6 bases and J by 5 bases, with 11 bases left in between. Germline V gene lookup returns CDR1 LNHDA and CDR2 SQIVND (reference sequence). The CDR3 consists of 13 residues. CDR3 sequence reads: CASSRQIYQPQHF. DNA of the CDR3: TGTGCCAGTAGCCGACAGATTTATCAGCCCCAGCATTTT.

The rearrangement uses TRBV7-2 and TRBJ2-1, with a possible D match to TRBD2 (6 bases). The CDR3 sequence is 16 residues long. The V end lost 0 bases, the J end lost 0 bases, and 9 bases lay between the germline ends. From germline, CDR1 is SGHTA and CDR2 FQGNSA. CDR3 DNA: TGTGCCAGCAGCTTAGCCGGGACTGCCTCCTACAATGAGCAGTTCTTC. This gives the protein CASSLAGTASYNEQFF.

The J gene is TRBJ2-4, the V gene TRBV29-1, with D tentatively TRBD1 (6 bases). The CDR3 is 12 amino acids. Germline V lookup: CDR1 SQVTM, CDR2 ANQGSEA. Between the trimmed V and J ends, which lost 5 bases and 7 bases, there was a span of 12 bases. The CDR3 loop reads CSVYLGANIQYF. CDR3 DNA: TGCAGCGTTTATCTGGGGGCGAACATTCAGTACTTC.

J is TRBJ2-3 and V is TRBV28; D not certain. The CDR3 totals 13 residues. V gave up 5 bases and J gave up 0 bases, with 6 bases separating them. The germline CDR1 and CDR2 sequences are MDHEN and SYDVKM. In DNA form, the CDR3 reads TGTGCCAGCAGTCTAACTAGCACAGATACGCAGTATTTT. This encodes CASSLTSTDTQYF.

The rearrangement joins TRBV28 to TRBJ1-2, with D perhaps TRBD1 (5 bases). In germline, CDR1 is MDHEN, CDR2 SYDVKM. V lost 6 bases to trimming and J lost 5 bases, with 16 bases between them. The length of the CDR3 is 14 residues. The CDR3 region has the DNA TGTGCCAGCAGGCGCCCGGGGGGGAGTTATGGCTACACCTTC. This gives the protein CASRRPGGSYGYTF.

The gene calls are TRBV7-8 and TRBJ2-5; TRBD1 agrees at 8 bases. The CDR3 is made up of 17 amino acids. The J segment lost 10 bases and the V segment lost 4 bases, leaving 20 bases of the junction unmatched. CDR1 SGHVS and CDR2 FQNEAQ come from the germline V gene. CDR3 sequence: CASSSTATGQGEVGQYF. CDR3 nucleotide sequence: TGTGCCAGCAGCTCTACGGCCACTGGACAGGGAGAGGTGGGCCAGTACTTC.

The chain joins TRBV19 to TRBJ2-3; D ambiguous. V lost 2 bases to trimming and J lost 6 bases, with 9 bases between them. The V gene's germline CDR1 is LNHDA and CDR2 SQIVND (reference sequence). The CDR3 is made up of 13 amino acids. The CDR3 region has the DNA TGTGCCAGTAGTATATCCGTAAGCGATACGCAGTATTTT. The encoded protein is CASSISVSDTQYF.